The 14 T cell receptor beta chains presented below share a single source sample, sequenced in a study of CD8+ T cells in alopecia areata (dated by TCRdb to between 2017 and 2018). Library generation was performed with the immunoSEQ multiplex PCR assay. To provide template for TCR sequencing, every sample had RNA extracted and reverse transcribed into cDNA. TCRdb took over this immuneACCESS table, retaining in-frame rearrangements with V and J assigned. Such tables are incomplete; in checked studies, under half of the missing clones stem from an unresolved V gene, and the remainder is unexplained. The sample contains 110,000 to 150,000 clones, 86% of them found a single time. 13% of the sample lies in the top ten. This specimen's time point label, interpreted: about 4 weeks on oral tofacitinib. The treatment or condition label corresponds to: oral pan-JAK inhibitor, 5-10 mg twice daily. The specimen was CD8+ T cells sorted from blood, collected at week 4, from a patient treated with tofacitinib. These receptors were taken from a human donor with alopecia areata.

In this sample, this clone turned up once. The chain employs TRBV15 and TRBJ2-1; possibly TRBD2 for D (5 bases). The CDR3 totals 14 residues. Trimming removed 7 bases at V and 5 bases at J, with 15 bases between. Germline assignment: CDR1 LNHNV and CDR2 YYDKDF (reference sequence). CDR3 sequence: CATTPNSAHNEQFF. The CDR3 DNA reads TGTGCCACCACCCCGAATAGCGCGCACAATGAGCAGTTCTTC.

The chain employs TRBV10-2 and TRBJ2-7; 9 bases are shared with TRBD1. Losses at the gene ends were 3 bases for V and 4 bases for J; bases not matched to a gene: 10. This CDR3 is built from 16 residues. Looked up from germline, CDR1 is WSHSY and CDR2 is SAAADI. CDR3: CASSEPGTGHPYEQYF. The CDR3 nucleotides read TGCGCCAGCAGTGAACCCGGGACAGGGCATCCGTACGAGCAGTACTTC.

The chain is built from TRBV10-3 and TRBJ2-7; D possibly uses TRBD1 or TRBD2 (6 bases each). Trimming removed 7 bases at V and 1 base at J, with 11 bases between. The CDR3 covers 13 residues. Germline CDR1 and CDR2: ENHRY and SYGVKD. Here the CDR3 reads CAITGDTSYEQYF. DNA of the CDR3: TGTGCCATCACGGGGGACACATCCTACGAGCAGTACTTC.

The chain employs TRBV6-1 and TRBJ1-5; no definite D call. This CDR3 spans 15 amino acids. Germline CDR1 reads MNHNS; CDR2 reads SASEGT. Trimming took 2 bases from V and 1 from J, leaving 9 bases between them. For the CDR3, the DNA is TGTGCCAGCAGTGAATGGTTGGCGAGCAATCAGCCCCAGCATTTT. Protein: CASSEWLASNQPQHF.

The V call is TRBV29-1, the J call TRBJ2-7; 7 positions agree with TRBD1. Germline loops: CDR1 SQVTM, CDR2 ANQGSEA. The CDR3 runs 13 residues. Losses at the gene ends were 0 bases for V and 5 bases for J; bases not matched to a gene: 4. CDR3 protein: CSVEEPGQDEQYF. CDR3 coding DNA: TGCAGCGTTGAAGAACCAGGACAGGACGAGCAGTACTTC.

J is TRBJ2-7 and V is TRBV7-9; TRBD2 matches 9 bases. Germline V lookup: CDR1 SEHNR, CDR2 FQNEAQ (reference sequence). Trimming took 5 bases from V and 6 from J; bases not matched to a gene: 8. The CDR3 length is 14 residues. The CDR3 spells CASSPLAGRGEQYF. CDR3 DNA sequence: TGTGCCAGCAGCCCTCTAGCGGGGAGGGGCGAGCAGTACTTC.

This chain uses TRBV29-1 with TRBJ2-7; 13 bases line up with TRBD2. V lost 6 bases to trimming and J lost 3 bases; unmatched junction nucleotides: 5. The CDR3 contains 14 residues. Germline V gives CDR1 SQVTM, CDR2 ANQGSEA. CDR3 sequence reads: CSVAGTSGDYEQYF. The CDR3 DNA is TGCAGCGTGGCCGGGACTAGCGGGGACTACGAGCAGTACTTC.

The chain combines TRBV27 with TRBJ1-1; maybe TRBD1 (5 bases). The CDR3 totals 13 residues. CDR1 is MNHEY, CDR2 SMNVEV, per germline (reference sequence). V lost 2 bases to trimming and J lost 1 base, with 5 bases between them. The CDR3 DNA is TGTGCCAGCAGTTTAAGGGGGAACACTGAAGCTTTCTTT. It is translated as CASSLRGNTEAFF.

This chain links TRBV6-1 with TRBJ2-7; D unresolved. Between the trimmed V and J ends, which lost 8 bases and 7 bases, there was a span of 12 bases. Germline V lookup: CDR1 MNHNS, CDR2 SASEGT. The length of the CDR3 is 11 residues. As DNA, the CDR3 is TGTGCCAGCTCTCCAGGATTGGAGCAGTACTTC. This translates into CASSPGLEQYF.

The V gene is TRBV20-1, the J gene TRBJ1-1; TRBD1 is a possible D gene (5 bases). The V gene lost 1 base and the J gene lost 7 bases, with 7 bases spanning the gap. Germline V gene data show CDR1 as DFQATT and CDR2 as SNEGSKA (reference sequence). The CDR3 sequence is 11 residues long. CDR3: CSARGGNEAFF. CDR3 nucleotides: TGCAGTGCTAGAGGGGGGAATGAAGCTTTCTTT.

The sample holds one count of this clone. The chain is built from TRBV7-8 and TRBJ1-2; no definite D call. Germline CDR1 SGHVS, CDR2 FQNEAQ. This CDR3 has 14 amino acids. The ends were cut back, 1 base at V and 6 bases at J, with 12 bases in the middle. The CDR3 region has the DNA TGTGCCAGCAGCTTAGTCGGGGTAGAGGATGGCTACACCTTC. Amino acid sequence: CASSLVGVEDGYTF.

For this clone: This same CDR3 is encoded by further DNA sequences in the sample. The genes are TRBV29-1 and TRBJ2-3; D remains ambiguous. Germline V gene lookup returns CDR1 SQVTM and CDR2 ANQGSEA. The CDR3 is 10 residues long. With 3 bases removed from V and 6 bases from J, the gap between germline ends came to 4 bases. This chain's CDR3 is CSVDTDTQYF. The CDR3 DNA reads TGCAGCGTTGACACTGATACGCAGTATTTT.

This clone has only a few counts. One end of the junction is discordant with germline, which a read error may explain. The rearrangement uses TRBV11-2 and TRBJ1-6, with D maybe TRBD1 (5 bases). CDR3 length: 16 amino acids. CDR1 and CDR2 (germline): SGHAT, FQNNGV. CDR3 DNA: TGTGCCAGCAGCTTAGAGGCAGGGAGGTATACTTCACCCCTCCACTTT. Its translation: CASSLEAGRYTSPLHF.

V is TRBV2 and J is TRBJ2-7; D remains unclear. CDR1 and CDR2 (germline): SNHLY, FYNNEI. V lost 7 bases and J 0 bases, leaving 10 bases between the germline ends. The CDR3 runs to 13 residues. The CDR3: CASTESASYEQYF. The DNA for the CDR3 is TGTGCCAGCACGGAGAGTGCCTCCTACGAGCAGTACTTC.